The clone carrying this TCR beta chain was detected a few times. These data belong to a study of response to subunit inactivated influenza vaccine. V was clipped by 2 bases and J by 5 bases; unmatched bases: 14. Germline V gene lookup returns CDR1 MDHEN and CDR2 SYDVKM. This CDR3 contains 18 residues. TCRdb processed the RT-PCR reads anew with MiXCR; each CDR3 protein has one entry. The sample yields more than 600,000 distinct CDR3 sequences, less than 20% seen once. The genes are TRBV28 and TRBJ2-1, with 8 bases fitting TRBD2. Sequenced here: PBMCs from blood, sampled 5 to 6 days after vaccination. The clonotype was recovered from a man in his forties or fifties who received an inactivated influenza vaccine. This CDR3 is CASSLARGGRVRHNEQFF. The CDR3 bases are TGTGCCAGCAGTTTAGCCCGCGGGGGGCGGGTCAGACACAATGAGCAGTTCTTC.